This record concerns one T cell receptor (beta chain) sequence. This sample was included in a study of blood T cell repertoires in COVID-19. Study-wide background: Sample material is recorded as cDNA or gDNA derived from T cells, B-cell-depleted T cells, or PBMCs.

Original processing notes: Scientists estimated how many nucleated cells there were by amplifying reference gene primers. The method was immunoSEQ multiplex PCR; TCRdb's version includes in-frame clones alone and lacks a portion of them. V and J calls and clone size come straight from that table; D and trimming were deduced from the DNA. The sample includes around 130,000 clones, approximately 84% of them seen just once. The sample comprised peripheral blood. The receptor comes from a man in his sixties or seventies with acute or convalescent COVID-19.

The CDR3 nucleotides read TGTGCCAGCGGTGGGGCGGGGGTAAAATCCTACGAGCAGTACTTC. The encoded protein is CASGGAGVKSYEQYF. This sequence joins TRBV11-2 and TRBJ2-7; 7 bases line up with TRBD2. With 8 bases clipped from V and 1 base from J, the junction kept 11 bases outside the gene matches. This CDR3 is 15 amino acids long. CDR1 is SGHAT and CDR2 is FQNNGV in the germline V gene.